Shown below are 10 T cell receptor beta chains from a single sample sequenced in a study of shared T cell receptors in the human thymus (dated by TCRdb to the early 2020s). The library was built by means of the immunoSEQ multiplex PCR assay. TCRdb obtained this table from immuneACCESS and retained in-frame rearrangements with V and J assigned. These tables miss some clones; where compared with another copy, unresolved V genes account for less than half of the shortfall, and the remainder is unexplained. In all, the sample holds under 700,000 clones, and 75% to 85% of those were seen once. Together, the top ten hold more than 0.01% of the sample. The data were also submitted as part of a second study, on human thymus T cells.

Sequencing was done on a sample of thymocytes. The receptors shown here come from a boy younger than two with a congenital heart defect. Donor details come from another sample of the same person, matched by shared clones.

This sequence joins TRBV19 and TRBJ1-1, with D possibly TRBD1 on 5 matching bases. The V gene's germline CDR1 is LNHDA and CDR2 SQIVND (reference sequence). This CDR3 has 14 amino acids. Trimming removed 10 bases at V and 6 bases at J, with 21 bases between. The CDR3 DNA reads TGTGCCACTCAGGGATTCAGGAGGAGGGCTGAAGCTTTCTTT. Its protein is CATQGFRRRAEAFF. The whole variable domain, remainder taken from reference TRBV19 and TRBJ1-1, is DGGITQSPKYLFRKEGQNVTLSCEQNLNHDAMYWYRQDPGQGLRLIYYSQIVNDFQKGDIAEGYSVSREKKESFPLTVTSAQKNPTAFYLCATQGFRRRAEAFFGQGTRLTVV.

V gene TRBV28 combines with J gene TRBJ1-5; 7 bases align to TRBD1. The length of the CDR3 is 17 residues. V gave up 2 bases and J gave up 5 bases; unmatched junction bases: 12. CDR1 is MDHEN, CDR2 SYDVKM, per germline. This CDR3 reads CASSLVPPDRFDQPQHF. DNA for the CDR3: TGTGCCAGCAGTTTAGTTCCCCCGGACAGGTTCGATCAGCCCCAGCATTTT.

The chain carries TRBV15 and TRBJ2-7, with D possibly matching TRBD2 (6 bases). Trimming removed 0 bases from V and 4 bases from J, with 19 bases in between. The CDR3 extends over 17 amino acids. CDR1 and CDR2 from the germline V gene are LNHNV and YYDKDF (reference sequence). CDR3 sequence (DNA): TGTGCCACCAGCAGAGATGACCCCGCCGGGACTCCGTACGAGCAGTACTTC. It is translated as CATSRDDPAGTPYEQYF.

This chain uses TRBV19 with TRBJ2-6, with D tentatively TRBD1 (5 bases). The CDR3 extends over 17 amino acids. CDR1 is LNHDA, CDR2 SQIVND, per germline (reference sequence). V dropped 3 bases and J dropped 0 bases, with 12 bases sitting between them. The CDR3 nucleotides read TGTGCCAGTAGTATGGACATCACCCTCTCTGGGGCCAACGTCCTGACTTTC. Amino acid sequence: CASSMDITLSGANVLTF.

There are a few counts of this clone. The chain links TRBV4-3 to TRBJ2-4, with 10 nucleotides matching TRBD2. Germline trimming cut 4 bases from V and 2 bases from J; bases unmatched to any gene: 5. CDR3 size: 16 residues. The germline gives CDR1 LGHNA, CDR2 YSLEER. CDR3 residues: CASSPWTSGPKNIQYF. The CDR3 DNA follows: TGCGCCAGCAGCCCCTGGACTAGCGGTCCCAAAAACATTCAGTACTTC.

The gene calls are TRBV4-2 and TRBJ2-7, with 7 bases aligning to TRBD2. CDR1 is LGHNA, CDR2 YNFKEQ, per germline. V lost 3 bases to trimming and J lost 6 bases; unmatched junction nucleotides: 11. CDR3 length: 15 amino acids. CDR3 nucleotides: TGTGCCAGCAGCCACGGCCGGGACTATAGGAGCGAGCAGTACTTC. Translation: CASSHGRDYRSEQYF.

V and J are TRBV9 and TRBJ2-1; TRBD2 agrees at 13 bases. Germline V lookup: CDR1 SGDLS, CDR2 YYNGEE. This CDR3 has 16 amino acids. J gave up 6 bases and V 2 bases, and 5 bases lay outside the gene matches. The CDR3 nucleotides read TGTGCCAGCAGCGTCGGACTAGCGGGGGTGTCCAATGAGCAGTTCTTC. Translated, it gives CASSVGLAGVSNEQFF.

This clone was counted only a few times. CDR3 region: CASSQGTGASYEQYF. CDR3 DNA: TGCGCCAGCAGCCAAGGGACAGGCGCCTCCTACGAGCAGTACTTC. The rearrangement uses TRBV4-3 and TRBJ2-7; 7 bases agree with TRBD1. V shed 1 base, J shed 0 bases, and the junction held 3 bases outside the gene matches. CDR3 length: 15 residues. Germline CDR1 is LGHNA and CDR2 is YSLEER.

The chain uses TRBV4-2 and TRBJ1-2; the D gene is possibly TRBD1 (5 bases). The CDR3 runs to 15 residues. Germline V gives CDR1 LGHNA, CDR2 YNFKEQ. The V gene lost 0 bases and the J gene lost 0 bases, with 8 bases spanning the gap. The CDR3 region is CASSQDRETNYGYTF. The CDR3 DNA reads as TGTGCCAGCAGCCAAGACAGGGAAACTAACTATGGCTACACCTTC.

The V gene is TRBV4-2, the J gene TRBJ2-6; tentatively, D is TRBD2 (5 bases). Trimming pared 0 bases from V and 1 base from J, leaving 13 bases between. The germline gives CDR1 LGHNA, CDR2 YNFKEQ. The length of the CDR3 is 18 residues. The CDR3 DNA is TGTGCCAGCAGCCAAGATTGGAGCGGATCGTCTGGGGCCAACGTCCTGACTTTC. Its protein is CASSQDWSGSSGANVLTF.